This is a list of T cell receptor beta chains from one sample in a study of blood T cell repertoires in COVID-19. Clones were sequenced by immunoSEQ multiplex PCR, and TCRdb holds only the in-frame ones, with some missing. The sample yields roughly 130,000 clones, 80% to 90% seen once. Source material: PBMCs or T cells enriched from blood (not recorded which). Every receptor here comes from a woman in her forties or fifties with acute COVID-19. Both conserved end residues are part of each CDR3.

TRBV7-8	TRBJ1-5	CASSFTGRSNQPQHF
TRBV2	TRBJ1-3	CASSAEGQTSGNTIYF
TRBV28	TRBJ1-2	CASGYLEGGYTF
TRBV3-1/TRBV3-2	TRBJ1-1	CASSPRGANTEAFF
TRBV6-6	TRBJ1-5	CASRPQGSNQPQHF
TRBV6-5	TRBJ1-2	CASSYSGGGWGYTF
TRBV7-2	TRBJ1-6	CASSFSRIGRVYSPLHF
TRBV6-5	TRBJ2-1	CASSYSYEGEQFF
TRBV6-1	TRBJ2-7	CASSALVTSGTVLYEQYF
TRBV4-2	TRBJ2-3	CASSQTGRGETDTQYF
TRBV6-5	TRBJ2-1	CASSRTSDYNEQFF
TRBV11-2	TRBJ1-1	CASSLDVSGNTEAFF
TRBV4-1	TRBJ1-5	CASSQDRGLNQPQHF
TRBV7-3	TRBJ1-2	CASSLIGTGVEYGYTF
TRBV7-9	TRBJ1-1	CASSSRKMNTEAFF
TRBV7-6	TRBJ2-1	CASSPYGGRSDNEQFF
TRBV6-4	TRBJ2-3	CASSDGTSSTDTQYF
TRBV5-1	TRBJ1-6	CASSSGQDTSPLHF
TRBV7-9	TRBJ1-1	CATSRGGNTEAFF
TRBV3-1/TRBV3-2	TRBJ2-3	CASSQDRAELWGTDTQYF
TRBV11-2	TRBJ1-2	CASSLMAQGGYGYTF
TRBV7-2	TRBJ2-1	CASSLGPGQGGGEQFF
TRBV29-1	TRBJ2-1	CSAAGTDYHEQFF
TRBV7-2	TRBJ2-7	CASSLAPSLPGTTTYEQYF
TRBV28	TRBJ1-2	CASSGGGRQGAGYTF
TRBV19	TRBJ2-5	CASSMGTSGRSFETQYF
TRBV6-5	TRBJ1-2	CASSLRQGPYGYTF
TRBV10-3	TRBJ1-1	CAISEPDGGGAFF
TRBV12-3/TRBV12-4	TRBJ1-2	CASRDREYGYTF
TRBV7-3	TRBJ2-2	CASSLDPGGELFF
TRBV7-9	TRBJ2-7	CASSLAPQGEQYF
TRBV10-1	TRBJ2-2	CASRSGRTGELFF
TRBV7-2	TRBJ2-3	CASSSRAGVTDTQYF
TRBV19	TRBJ2-2	CATAQGVNTGELFF
TRBV5-1	TRBJ2-1	CASRPGLAGGAYNEQFF
TRBV2	TRBJ1-5	CASSDRLTGQPQHF
TRBV5-8	TRBJ1-2	CASSPQQGGNYGYTF
TRBV15	TRBJ2-1	CATSRDRTPVNEQFF
TRBV28	TRBJ2-3	CASSLVQGATDTQYF
TRBV4-3	TRBJ1-2	CASSPDRGGGYTF
TRBV5-6	TRBJ2-2	CASSSLSGRAAGELFF
TRBV3-1/TRBV3-2	TRBJ2-5	CASSQVEEETQYF
TRBV9	TRBJ2-5	CASSVDYAETQYF
TRBV7-3	TRBJ2-1	CASSLDSYNEQFF
TRBV7-2	TRBJ2-7	CASSSDRGGYEQYF
TRBV2	TRBJ2-2	CASSFGLANTGELFF
TRBV9	TRBJ1-2	CASSTKQGTWSGYTF
TRBV3-1/TRBV3-2	TRBJ2-2	CASSRQRNTGELFF
TRBV30	TRBJ1-4	CAWGGQNTNEKLFF
TRBV6-5	TRBJ1-1	CATGPFVMNTEAFF
TRBV7-8	TRBJ2-7	CASSLKPSGRPSSYEQYF
TRBV5-1	TRBJ2-3	CASSLGQGPDTQYF
TRBV4-1	TRBJ1-5	CASSQERGFQPQHF
TRBV24-1	TRBJ1-2	CATSRDRNYGYTF
TRBV5-6	TRBJ2-3	CASSGGSLTDTQYF
TRBV27	TRBJ1-2	CASSRDRGYYGYTF
TRBV7-2	TRBJ2-1	CASSSWGGGRGSYNEQFF
TRBV9	TRBJ2-1	CASSVTTSTYNEQFF
TRBV3-1/TRBV3-2	TRBJ2-5	CASCGRAVETQYF